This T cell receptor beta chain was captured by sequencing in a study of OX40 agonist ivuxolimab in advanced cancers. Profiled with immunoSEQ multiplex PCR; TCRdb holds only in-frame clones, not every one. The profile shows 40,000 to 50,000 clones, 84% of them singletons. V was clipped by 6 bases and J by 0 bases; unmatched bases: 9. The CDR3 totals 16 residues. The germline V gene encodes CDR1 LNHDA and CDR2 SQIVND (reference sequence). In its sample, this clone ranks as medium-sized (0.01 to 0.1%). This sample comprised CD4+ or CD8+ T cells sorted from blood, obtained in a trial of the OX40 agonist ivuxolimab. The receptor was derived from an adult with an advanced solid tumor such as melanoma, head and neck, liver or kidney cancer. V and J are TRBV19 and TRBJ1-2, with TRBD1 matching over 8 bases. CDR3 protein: CASSPNGQGANYGYTF. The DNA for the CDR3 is TGTGCCAGTAGCCCTAACGGACAGGGTGCTAACTATGGCTACACCTTC.